Listed below are T cell receptor beta chains from one sample, sequenced in a study of blood T cell repertoires in COVID-19. Method: immunoSEQ multiplex PCR; TCRdb's copy keeps in-frame clones and lacks some. The table lists around 150,000 clones, roughly 90% of them singletons, with about a sixth in the top ten. What was sequenced was peripheral blood. Source of these receptors: a man in his fifties or sixties with active or convalescent COVID-19. The CDR3 runs from the conserved cysteine through the conserved F or W. Clone size, where shown, is once, few, many, or a class for clones that have expanded.

j_call v_call clone_size cdr3_aa
TRBJ2-7 TRBV10-2 - CASRLGQDFSYEQYF
TRBJ1-2 TRBV2 - CASTDRGRDYGYTF
TRBJ1-6 TRBV2 - CASSESVGTGWGSPLHF
TRBJ1-5 TRBV2 - CASTQRGTNQPQHF
TRBJ1-2 TRBV7-2 - CASSLDSGVHGYTF
TRBJ2-7 TRBV11-2 - CASRSHKGIRAYEQYF
TRBJ2-3 TRBV7-9 - CASSLLAGVTDTQYF
TRBJ2-5 TRBV5-1 - CASSSGTGIQETQYF
TRBJ1-4 TRBV6-1 - CASSEFRMGAPGEKLFF
TRBJ1-6 TRBV19 few CASRGDSYNSPLHF
TRBJ2-7 TRBV18 - CASSIEAYDYEQYF
TRBJ1-5 TRBV2 - CASRGGGRQPQHF
TRBJ1-2 TRBV2 - CASSEAGQGNYGYTF
TRBJ1-2 TRBV4-2 - CASSQMGQNLNYGYTF
TRBJ1-5 TRBV19 - CASSTTRGDQPQHF
TRBJ2-1 TRBV6-1 - CASSEKGDEQFF
TRBJ2-2 TRBV10-2 - CASSEVTVGELFF
TRBJ1-2 TRBV25-1 - CASSVGRGDGYTF
TRBJ1-2 TRBV30 - CAWGANYGYTF
TRBJ2-1 TRBV27 once CASSLTSGGYNEQFF
TRBJ1-5 TRBV27 - CASWTGHQPQHF
TRBJ2-3 TRBV6-5 - CASSYSGTGIDTQYF
TRBJ1-2 TRBV7-6 - CASSSAGTEIYGYTF
TRBJ1-6 TRBV6-5 - CASSPDRGDSPLHF
TRBJ2-7 TRBV5-1 - CASSPGLAGSYEQYF
TRBJ2-1 TRBV7-7 - CASSLGLAGVDEQFF
TRBJ2-1 TRBV9 - CASSVVGGGLRSYNEQFF
TRBJ2-3 TRBV18 - CASYPGQITDTQYF
TRBJ2-1 TRBV7-9 - CASSLSGGPYNEQFF
TRBJ1-3 TRBV19 - CASSITGDSGNTIYF
TRBJ2-7 TRBV19 - CASSIDRDKTYEQYF
TRBJ2-4 TRBV19 - CASSLAGTGRAKNIQYF
TRBJ1-5 TRBV7-2 - CASSHGGDQPQHF
TRBJ2-7 TRBV3-1/TRBV3-2 - CASSHPGTGAWDEQYF
TRBJ1-6 TRBV14 - CASSPRQGSSLHF
TRBJ1-4 TRBV7-9 once CASSLSGGGEKLFF
TRBJ2-1 TRBV18 - CASSPTTGGIPNEQFF
TRBJ2-2 TRBV2 - CASSSSGRANGELFF
TRBJ2-5 TRBV7-9 - CASSSQGLAGALIQETQYF
TRBJ2-2 TRBV9 - CASSRWRSGELFF
TRBJ2-7 TRBV1 - CTSSQVQGRRSYEQYF
TRBJ1-1 TRBV5-1 - CASSPRTGMNTEAFF
TRBJ1-4 TRBV12-3/TRBV12-4 - CASRDRGGEKLFF
TRBJ2-7 TRBV28 - CASSSGGASYEQYF
TRBJ2-1 TRBV11-3 - CASSLFGTSGRNNEQFF
TRBJ2-2 TRBV2 - CASTPGLASTGELFF